This is a list of T cell receptor beta chains from one sample in a study of blood T cell repertoires in COVID-19. Sequenced by immunoSEQ multiplex PCR; TCRdb stores in-frame clones only, minus some. The data contain fewer than 150,000 clones, less than 85% of them singletons. The sample comprised peripheral blood. Source of these receptors: a human donor in a cohort sampled during active COVID-19. Each CDR3 is given with its conserved first and last residue. A D gene is named only where the DNA matches it firmly. Rows may omit the clone size; those that give it use once, few, many or a size class.

CDR3 protein: CASRSTDRGYTGELFF; CDR3 DNA: TGTGCCAGCAGATCCACGGACAGGGGGTATACCGGGGAGCTGTTTTTT; J gene: TRBJ2-2; D gene: -; clone size: -; V gene: TRBV21-1
CDR3 protein: CASSDPGGGHLSNTQYF; CDR3 DNA: TGCGCCAGCAGTGACCCTGGCGGGGGACACCTCTCAAATACGCAGTATTTT; J gene: TRBJ2-3; D gene: -; clone size: -; V gene: TRBV10-1
CDR3 protein: CASWGGQGNEQFF; CDR3 DNA: TGTGCCAGCTGGGGGGGACAGGGCAATGAGCAGTTCTTC; J gene: TRBJ2-1; D gene: TRBD1; clone size: -; V gene: TRBV12-3/TRBV12-4
CDR3 protein: CASSPTGGGTGGDTQYF; CDR3 DNA: TGTGCCAGCAGCCCCACCGGTGGGGGGACAGGTGGAGATACGCAGTATTTT; J gene: TRBJ2-3; D gene: TRBD1; clone size: once; V gene: TRBV9
CDR3 protein: CASSLQGQSNTEAFF; CDR3 DNA: TGTGCCAGTAGTCTACAGGGTCAGTCGAACACTGAAGCTTTCTTT; J gene: TRBJ1-1; D gene: -; clone size: -; V gene: TRBV19
CDR3 protein: CASSLASQGNGYTF; CDR3 DNA: TGTGCCAGCAGCTTAGCGAGTCAGGGTAATGGCTACACCTTC; J gene: TRBJ1-2; D gene: -; clone size: -; V gene: TRBV7-9
CDR3 protein: CAWSYRANTEAFF; CDR3 DNA: TGTGCCTGGAGTTACAGGGCCAACACTGAAGCTTTCTTT; J gene: TRBJ1-1; D gene: -; clone size: -; V gene: TRBV30
CDR3 protein: CASSLGLASLRTGELFF; CDR3 DNA: TGCGCCAGCAGCTTGGGACTAGCGAGCTTAAGGACCGGGGAGCTGTTTTTT; J gene: TRBJ2-2; D gene: TRBD2; clone size: -; V gene: TRBV5-1
CDR3 protein: CASSLGTGPYPTPLHF; CDR3 DNA: TGTGCCAGCAGTTTAGGGACAGGGCCATACCCGACACCCCTCCACTTT; J gene: TRBJ1-6; D gene: TRBD1; clone size: -; V gene: TRBV28
CDR3 protein: CASSIDSLGGDTQYF; CDR3 DNA: TGTGCCAGTAGTATAGACTCCCTTGGGGGGGATACGCAGTATTTT; J gene: TRBJ2-3; D gene: -; clone size: -; V gene: TRBV19
CDR3 protein: CASSLGTGYGYTF; CDR3 DNA: TGTGCCAGCAGCCTTGGGACAGGCTATGGCTACACCTTC; J gene: TRBJ1-2; D gene: TRBD1; clone size: -; V gene: TRBV5-6
CDR3 protein: CASGTGVGHSPLHF; CDR3 DNA: TGTGCCAGTGGGACAGGGGTTGGTCATTCACCCCTCCACTTT; J gene: TRBJ1-6; D gene: TRBD1; clone size: -; V gene: TRBV6-5
CDR3 protein: CASSISIANEKLFF; CDR3 DNA: TGTGCCAGTAGTATATCAATAGCTAATGAAAAACTGTTTTTT; J gene: TRBJ1-4; D gene: -; clone size: -; V gene: TRBV19
CDR3 protein: CASSLLQGAAGNTIYF; CDR3 DNA: TGTGCCAGCAGCTTATTACAGGGGGCGGCTGGAAACACCATATATTTT; J gene: TRBJ1-3; D gene: TRBD1; clone size: -; V gene: TRBV7-9
CDR3 protein: CASTRSLVRPYGYTF; CDR3 DNA: TGTGCCAGCACCAGGTCGTTGGTCCGTCCCTATGGCTACACCTTC; J gene: TRBJ1-2; D gene: -; clone size: -; V gene: TRBV6-5
CDR3 protein: CASSVSAGGRETQYF; CDR3 DNA: TGTGCCAGCAGCGTAAGCGCGGGGGGGCGGGAGACCCAGTACTTC; J gene: TRBJ2-5; D gene: TRBD2; clone size: -; V gene: TRBV9
CDR3 protein: CASSLFGTANTGELFF; CDR3 DNA: TGTGCCAGCAGCCTATTCGGGACTGCGAACACCGGGGAGCTGTTTTTT; J gene: TRBJ2-2; D gene: -; clone size: -; V gene: TRBV5-6
CDR3 protein: CASSYSRVNTGELFF; CDR3 DNA: TGTGCCAGCAGTTACTCGAGGGTGAACACCGGGGAGCTGTTTTTT; J gene: TRBJ2-2; D gene: -; clone size: once; V gene: TRBV6-5
CDR3 protein: CASSLGGTGAANTEAFF; CDR3 DNA: TGCGCCAGCAGCTTGGGAGGCACAGGGGCGGCGAACACTGAAGCTTTCTTT; J gene: TRBJ1-1; D gene: TRBD1; clone size: -; V gene: TRBV5-1
CDR3 protein: CASSLVGTGGGEQYF; CDR3 DNA: TGCGCCAGCAGCTTGGTTGGGACAGGGGGTGGCGAGCAGTACTTC; J gene: TRBJ2-7; D gene: TRBD1; clone size: -; V gene: TRBV5-1
CDR3 protein: CASSLARSNGYTF; CDR3 DNA: TGTGCCAGCAGTTTAGCGAGGTCGAATGGCTACACCTTC; J gene: TRBJ1-2; D gene: -; clone size: -; V gene: TRBV12-3/TRBV12-4
CDR3 protein: CASSVGQGNQPQHF; CDR3 DNA: TGTGCCAGCAGCGTAGGGCAGGGAAACCAGCCCCAGCATTTT; J gene: TRBJ1-5; D gene: -; clone size: -; V gene: TRBV9
CDR3 protein: CASSELSNTEAFF; CDR3 DNA: TGTGCCAGCAGTGAATTATCGAACACTGAAGCTTTCTTT; J gene: TRBJ1-1; D gene: -; clone size: -; V gene: TRBV25-1
CDR3 protein: CASSSGLAGGHYEQYF; CDR3 DNA: TGCGCCAGCAGCTCAGGACTAGCGGGGGGCCACTACGAGCAGTACTTC; J gene: TRBJ2-7; D gene: TRBD2; clone size: -; V gene: TRBV5-1
CDR3 protein: CASSSIGGQEEAFF; CDR3 DNA: TGTGCCAGCAGCTCAATCGGCGGACAGGAAGAAGCTTTCTTT; J gene: TRBJ1-1; D gene: TRBD1; clone size: -; V gene: TRBV7-2
CDR3 protein: CASSPRGSDGYTF; CDR3 DNA: TGTGCCAGCTCACCTCGGGGTTCGGATGGCTACACCTTC; J gene: TRBJ1-2; D gene: -; clone size: -; V gene: TRBV18
CDR3 protein: CASSSSPNRDTQYF; CDR3 DNA: TGTGCTAGCAGCTCATCACCGAACAGAGATACGCAGTATTTT; J gene: TRBJ2-3; D gene: -; clone size: -; V gene: TRBV7-7
CDR3 protein: CASSFKQGSDEQYF; CDR3 DNA: TGTGCCAGCAGCTTCAAACAGGGGTCCGACGAGCAGTACTTC; J gene: TRBJ2-7; D gene: TRBD1; clone size: -; V gene: TRBV7-8
CDR3 protein: CASSLGAGVETQFF; CDR3 DNA: TGTGCCAGCAGCTTAGGCGCCGGGGTGGAAACGCAGTTCTTC; J gene: TRBJ2-1; D gene: -; clone size: -; V gene: TRBV7-2
CDR3 protein: CASSDLGGAAYEQYF; CDR3 DNA: TGTGCCAGCAGTGACCTAGGGGGGGCCGCCTACGAGCAGTACTTC; J gene: TRBJ2-7; D gene: -; clone size: -; V gene: TRBV6-1
CDR3 protein: CASSQTAGGSYNEQFF; CDR3 DNA: TGTGCCAGCAGCCAAACAGCGGGGGGCTCCTACAATGAGCAGTTCTTC; J gene: TRBJ2-1; D gene: TRBD2; clone size: -; V gene: TRBV3-1/TRBV3-2
CDR3 protein: CASSVWARGPNTGELFF; CDR3 DNA: TGTGCCAGCAGCGTATGGGCTAGGGGGCCGAACACCGGGGAGCTGTTTTTT; J gene: TRBJ2-2; D gene: TRBD1; clone size: -; V gene: TRBV9
CDR3 protein: CASSLVGTGGPGELFF; CDR3 DNA: TGTGCCAGCAGCTTAGTAGGGACAGGGGGCCCCGGGGAGCTGTTTTTT; J gene: TRBJ2-2; D gene: TRBD1; clone size: -; V gene: TRBV7-2
CDR3 protein: CAWSVYARGTIYF; CDR3 DNA: TGTGCCTGGAGTGTTTATGCCAGAGGGACCATATATTTT; J gene: TRBJ1-3; D gene: -; clone size: few; V gene: TRBV30
CDR3 protein: CASSQDLTGTRVNEQFF; CDR3 DNA: TGCGCCAGCAGCCAAGATCTTACAGGGACGAGGGTGAATGAGCAGTTCTTC; J gene: TRBJ2-1; D gene: -; clone size: few; V gene: TRBV4-3
CDR3 protein: CASSSQLSGAEAFF; CDR3 DNA: TGTGCCAGCAGCTCGCAACTGTCAGGGGCTGAAGCTTTCTTT; J gene: TRBJ1-1; D gene: -; clone size: -; V gene: TRBV5-4
CDR3 protein: CASSRFSGATDTQYF; CDR3 DNA: TGTGCCAGCAGCAGATTTAGCGGGGCCACAGATACGCAGTATTTT; J gene: TRBJ2-3; D gene: TRBD2; clone size: -; V gene: TRBV5-6
CDR3 protein: CASSYGTFRNSPLHF; CDR3 DNA: TGTGCCAGCAGTTACGGGACTTTTCGAAATTCACCCCTCCACTTT; J gene: TRBJ1-6; D gene: -; clone size: -; V gene: TRBV6-2/TRBV6-3
CDR3 protein: CASSLTKSGTTIGYTF; CDR3 DNA: TGTGCCAGCAGCTTGACAAAGTCCGGGACAACTATAGGCTACACCTTC; J gene: TRBJ1-2; D gene: -; clone size: -; V gene: TRBV7-9
CDR3 protein: CASSQGLARETQYF; CDR3 DNA: TGTGCCAGCAGCCAAGGACTCGCTCGAGAGACCCAGTACTTC; J gene: TRBJ2-5; D gene: -; clone size: -; V gene: TRBV3-1/TRBV3-2
CDR3 protein: CSASGTADTGELFF; CDR3 DNA: TGCAGCGCGTCCGGGACAGCCGACACCGGGGAGCTGTTTTTT; J gene: TRBJ2-2; D gene: TRBD1; clone size: -; V gene: TRBV29-1
CDR3 protein: CASRTRHRDRNNYGYTF; CDR3 DNA: TGTGCCTCCCGAACGAGACACAGGGACCGAAATAACTATGGCTACACCTTC; J gene: TRBJ1-2; D gene: -; clone size: -; V gene: TRBV30
CDR3 protein: CASSYGHLSGNTIYF; CDR3 DNA: TGTGCCAGCAGCTACGGACACCTCTCTGGAAACACCATATATTTT; J gene: TRBJ1-3; D gene: -; clone size: -; V gene: TRBV7-2
CDR3 protein: CASSQVTGGGAGEQFF; CDR3 DNA: TGTGCCAGCAGCCAAGTTACTGGCGGGGGGGCAGGTGAGCAGTTCTTC; J gene: TRBJ2-1; D gene: TRBD2; clone size: -; V gene: TRBV4-2
CDR3 protein: CATSDSRDRGPYEQYF; CDR3 DNA: TGTGCCACCAGTGATTCCCGGGACAGGGGGCCCTACGAGCAGTACTTC; J gene: TRBJ2-7; D gene: TRBD1; clone size: -; V gene: TRBV24-1
CDR3 protein: CASIERGTDTQYF; CDR3 DNA: TGTGCCAGCATAGAGCGGGGCACAGATACGCAGTATTTT; J gene: TRBJ2-3; D gene: -; clone size: -; V gene: TRBV19
CDR3 protein: CASSQDPSLHSYEQYF; CDR3 DNA: TGTGCCAGCAGCCAAGATCCTAGCCTCCACTCCTACGAGCAGTACTTC; J gene: TRBJ2-7; D gene: -; clone size: -; V gene: TRBV3-1/TRBV3-2
CDR3 protein: CASSDPGEFYGYTF; CDR3 DNA: TGTGCCAGCAGTGATCCAGGGGAATTCTATGGCTACACCTTC; J gene: TRBJ1-2; D gene: -; clone size: -; V gene: TRBV2
CDR3 protein: CASSPGQGKDQPQHF; CDR3 DNA: TGTGCCAGCAGCCCGGGACAGGGGAAAGATCAGCCCCAGCATTTT; J gene: TRBJ1-5; D gene: TRBD1; clone size: -; V gene: TRBV7-8
CDR3 protein: CASSQAGRTEAFF; CDR3 DNA: TGTGCCAGCAGCCAAGCAGGGCGCACTGAAGCTTTCTTT; J gene: TRBJ1-1; D gene: -; clone size: once; V gene: TRBV5-4
CDR3 protein: CASSSRGTPAEAFF; CDR3 DNA: TGTGCCAGCAGTTCCCGCGGGACTCCCGCAGAAGCTTTCTTT; J gene: TRBJ1-1; D gene: -; clone size: -; V gene: TRBV6-5
CDR3 protein: CASSQKQGSGNTIYF; CDR3 DNA: TGTGCCAGCAGCCAAAAGCAGGGTTCTGGAAACACCATATATTTT; J gene: TRBJ1-3; D gene: -; clone size: -; V gene: TRBV3-1/TRBV3-2
CDR3 protein: CASSQVETSGGADYGQYF; CDR3 DNA: TGTGCCAGCAGCCAAGTGGAGACTAGCGGGGGGGCCGACTACGGGCAGTACTTC; J gene: TRBJ2-7; D gene: TRBD2; clone size: -; V gene: TRBV3-1/TRBV3-2
CDR3 protein: CASSPWAGMDEKLFF; CDR3 DNA: TGTGCCAGCTCTCCCTGGGCAGGGATGGATGAAAAACTGTTTTTT; J gene: TRBJ1-4; D gene: -; clone size: -; V gene: TRBV18
CDR3 protein: CASSGQGATYEQYF; CDR3 DNA: TGTGCCAGCAGTGGGCAGGGGGCGACTTACGAGCAGTACTTC; J gene: TRBJ2-7; D gene: TRBD1; clone size: once; V gene: TRBV2
CDR3 protein: CASSQGALREPQHF; CDR3 DNA: TGCGCCAGCAGCCAAGGGGCCCTGAGGGAGCCCCAGCATTTT; J gene: TRBJ1-5; D gene: -; clone size: once; V gene: TRBV4-1
CDR3 protein: CASSSAGTGRETQYF; CDR3 DNA: TGTGCCAGCAGTTCCGCCGGGACAGGTAGAGAGACCCAGTACTTC; J gene: TRBJ2-5; D gene: TRBD1; clone size: few; V gene: TRBV6-6